Listed here are 32 T cell receptor beta chains from one sample, sequenced in a study of monozygotic twins with inflammatory bowel disease. TCRdb reprocessed the 5' RACE reads, with one entry per CDR3 protein and no DNA. Recorded here are some 300,000 distinct CDR3 sequences; the top ten clones represent roughly 5.2%. What was sequenced was blood. These receptors came from a human donor with ulcerative colitis or Crohn's disease, or a healthy co-twin of an affected twin (not recorded which).

The J gene is TRBJ1-5, the V gene TRBV19; TCRdb proposes TRBD1, but this gene call is untestable without DNA. CDR3 length equals 17 residues. Germline CDR1 is LNHDA and CDR2 is SQIVND (reference sequence). CDR3 amino acids: CASYLSGTSYSNQPQHF.

The chain combines TRBV13 with TRBJ2-1; without DNA, the TCRdb call of TRBD2 cannot be checked. This CDR3 region has 14 residues. Per the germline V gene, CDR1 is PRHDT and CDR2 is FYEKMQ (reference sequence). CDR3 in amino acids: CASSWGSLAYEQFF.

V usage is TRBV15 and J usage is TRBJ1-5. The CDR3 consists of 16 residues. Germline values: CDR1 LNHNV, CDR2 YYDKDF (reference sequence). CDR3 sequence reads: CATSRVLGISNQPQHF.

This rearrangement joins TRBV20-1 to TRBJ1-6. Germline V gene data show CDR1 as DFQATT and CDR2 as SNEGSKA (reference sequence). This CDR3 contains 15 residues. The CDR3: CSARDLSRNDSPLHF.

This chain links TRBV21-1 with TRBJ2-7; checking the TCRdb D call of TRBD1 is not possible without DNA. TRBV21-1 is termed a pseudogene. The CDR3 is 15 amino acids. CDR3 sequence reads: CASTPPGQGTYEQYF.

The chain combines TRBV6-2 or TRBV6-3 with TRBJ1-5; TCRdb lists TRBD1, though no DNA is available to test this call. Germline values: CDR1 MNHEY, CDR2 SVGEGT. This CDR3 is built from 16 residues. This chain's CDR3 is CASSYLSSNSNQPQHF.

The chain has TRBV5-1 and TRBJ1-4; TCRdb returns TRBD1, unconfirmable since there is no DNA. The CDR3 contains 13 residues. The germline V gene encodes CDR1 SGHRS and CDR2 YFSETQ. The CDR3 loop is CASSLQGYEKLFF.

The chain uses TRBV5-1 and TRBJ2-5; the TCRdb D gene call, TRBD1, has no DNA to confirm it. The CDR3 length is 15 residues. Germline assignment: CDR1 SGHRS and CDR2 YFSETQ. CDR3 amino acids: CASSPGQGLLETQYF.

This chain uses TRBV20-1 with TRBJ2-5; TCRdb calls TRBD2, which cannot be checked without DNA. The CDR3 has 14 residues. Germline lookup yields CDR1 DFQATT and CDR2 SNEGSKA (reference sequence). CDR3 in amino acids: CSAAASGRTETQYF.

The genes are TRBV20-1 and TRBJ2-7; lacking DNA, the TRBD1 call made by TCRdb goes unchecked. The CDR3 runs 13 residues. The germline V gene encodes CDR1 DFQATT and CDR2 SNEGSKA (reference sequence). The chain's CDR3 is CSASGQTDYEQYF.

The V and J genes are TRBV7-2 and TRBJ2-7. The CDR3 extends over 14 amino acids. Germline values: CDR1 SGHTA, CDR2 FQGNSA. The CDR3 is CASSLVQVVNEQYF.

V usage is TRBV3-1 and J usage is TRBJ2-6. This CDR3 is built from 16 residues. Per germline, CDR1 LGHDT and CDR2 YNNKEL (reference sequence). This chain's CDR3 is CASSQFQISGANVLTF.

The chain joins TRBV20-1 to TRBJ1-5; without DNA, the TCRdb call of TRBD1 cannot be checked. The CDR3 length is 13 residues. In germline, CDR1 is DFQATT, CDR2 SNEGSKA (reference sequence). This CDR3 reads CSAKDSSNQPQHF.

This chain uses TRBV6-6 with TRBJ1-1. The CDR3 totals 13 residues. Germline loops: CDR1 MNHNY, CDR2 SVGAGI (reference sequence). CDR3 region: CASSYIGGTEAFF.

The chain uses TRBV5-4 and TRBJ2-7; there is no DNA to check the TCRdb D call of TRBD2. This CDR3 spans 17 amino acids. Looked up from germline, CDR1 is SGHNT and CDR2 is YYREEE (reference sequence). CDR3 sequence: CASSFFRGGGPQYEQYF.

The chain recombines TRBV20-1 with TRBJ1-6; checking the TCRdb D call of TRBD1 is not possible without DNA. The germline CDR1 and CDR2 sequences are DFQATT and SNEGSKA (reference sequence). The CDR3 is 12 amino acids. This CDR3 is CSAQTGERPLHF.

The V gene is TRBV14, the J gene TRBJ1-4; TCRdb outputs TRBD1, but without DNA this stays unchecked. The germline V gene has CDR1 SGHDN and CDR2 FVKESK. This CDR3 is built from 16 residues. The CDR3 loop reads CASSPGQAGANEKLFF. The whole variable domain, filled in from reference TRBV14 and TRBJ1-4, reads EAGVTQFPSHSVIEKGQTVTLRCDPISGHDNLYWYRRVMGKEIKFLLHFVKESKQDESGMPNNRFLAERTGGTYSTLKVQPAELEDSGVYFCASSPGQAGANEKLFFGSGTQLSVL.

The J gene is TRBJ2-2, the V gene TRBV30; TCRdb's assignment of TRBD2 cannot be checked, as there is no DNA. The CDR3 has 17 residues. CDR1 is GTSNPN, CDR2 SVGIG, per germline (reference sequence). The CDR3 loop is CAWSVLFSSGGARELFF.

The chain uses TRBV7-9 and TRBJ1-1; with no DNA, the TCRdb D assignment of TRBD1 cannot be verified. CDR1 and CDR2 (germline): SEHNR, FQNEAQ (reference sequence). This CDR3 comprises 15 residues. CDR3 sequence reads: CASSGDSSLNTEAFF.

V gene TRBV28 combines with J gene TRBJ2-3; the D gene TCRdb calls, TRBD1, cannot be checked with no DNA. Germline CDR1 and CDR2: MDHEN and SYDVKM. The CDR3 consists of 13 residues. The chain's CDR3 is CANKQGGTDTQYF.

V and J are TRBV24-1 and TRBJ2-5. Per germline, CDR1 KGHDR and CDR2 SFDVKD. This CDR3 is built from 13 residues. The CDR3 loop is CATSFGSQETQYF.

The V and J genes are TRBV19 and TRBJ2-7; TCRdb's assignment of TRBD1 cannot be checked, as there is no DNA. This CDR3 region has 14 residues. Per the germline V gene, CDR1 is LNHDA and CDR2 is SQIVND (reference sequence). The CDR3 sequence: CASSNPGGVGEQYF.

This chain connects TRBV9 to TRBJ2-3; TCRdb names TRBD2, which stays unverified in the absence of DNA. Germline V gene data show CDR1 as SGDLS and CDR2 as YYNGEE. The CDR3 covers 16 residues. CDR3 loop: CASSEGTSSSTDTQYF.

The V and J genes are TRBV7-2 and TRBJ1-4. Germline V gives CDR1 SGHTA, CDR2 FQGNSA. This CDR3 contains 15 residues. CDR3 protein: CASSLTLAFGEKLFF.

This chain joins TRBV20-1 and TRBJ2-7; TCRdb picks TRBD2, but there is no DNA to check that call. The CDR3 is 13 amino acids. Germline V gene sequence: CDR1 DFQATT, CDR2 SNEGSKA (reference sequence). Here the CDR3 reads CSAVAGGPNEQYF.

The rearrangement uses TRBV20-1 and TRBJ2-7; as DNA is missing, the TRBD1 call by TCRdb cannot be tested. Per the germline V gene, CDR1 is DFQATT and CDR2 is SNEGSKA (reference sequence). The CDR3 is 14 amino acids. CDR3 sequence reads: CSARDTGGAYEQYF.

CDR3 loop: CASSFKYGLWTYEQYF. The chain has TRBV7-2 and TRBJ2-7; TCRdb proposes TRBD2, but this gene call is untestable without DNA. The CDR3 is 16 residues long. Germline V CDR1 and CDR2: SGHTA, FQGNSA.

This chain links TRBV18 with TRBJ1-1. CDR1 is KGHSH, CDR2 LQKENI, per germline. The CDR3 sequence is 13 residues long. The CDR3 sequence is CASSPSSSTEAFF.

The chain is built from TRBV12-3 or TRBV12-4 and TRBJ2-3. The CDR3 length is 14 residues. CDR3 sequence: CASSFRLATDTQYF.

The V and J genes are TRBV5-4 and TRBJ1-1; TCRdb returns TRBD1, unconfirmable since there is no DNA. Germline V gene lookup returns CDR1 SGHNT and CDR2 YYREEE (reference sequence). The CDR3 has 15 residues. This chain's CDR3 is CASSLGNRDNTEAFF.

The chain joins TRBV24-1 to TRBJ2-1; TCRdb designates TRBD1, a call that cannot be tested without DNA. Germline V CDR1 and CDR2: KGHDR, SFDVKD. The CDR3 has 13 residues. This CDR3 reads CATSDLTPGQQFF.

The V gene is TRBV24-1, the J gene TRBJ2-5; with no DNA, the TCRdb D assignment of TRBD1 cannot be verified. Germline V CDR1 and CDR2: KGHDR, SFDVKD. The length of the CDR3 is 16 residues. The CDR3 protein is CATSDLGTAGLETQYF.